This is a list of T cell receptor beta chains from one sample in a study of blood T cells in healthy people across ages. MiXCR, run by TCRdb on the 5' RACE reads, gives a single entry per CDR3 protein. The sample shows about 1.4 million distinct CDR3 sequences, approximately 63% of them seen only once. What was sequenced was blood. These receptors originate from a man between 18 and 35 years old in good health. CDR3s include the opening cysteine and the closing phenylalanine or tryptophan. Fields, in order: J gene, clone size, D gene, V gene, CDR3 DNA, CDR3 protein. D genes are given only for firm matches. The listing skips clone size in some rows; elsewhere it reads once, few, many or a size class.

>TRBJ1-5|NA|NA|TRBV2
TGTGCCAGCAGTCCTCAACCCCGGAGCAATCAGCCCCAGCATTTT
CASSPQPRSNQPQHF
>TRBJ2-3|NA|TRBD2|TRBV6-5
TGTGCCAGCAGTCCTATAGCGGGGTCCACAGATACGCAGTATTTT
CASSPIAGSTDTQYF
>TRBJ2-1|once|NA|TRBV5-4
TGTGCCAGCAGCACCTCAGGGGGACTTACCTACAATGAGCAGTTCTTC
CASSTSGGLTYNEQFF
>TRBJ2-7|NA|NA|TRBV15
TGTGCCACCAGCAGAGATCCTATGTACGAGCAGTACTTC
CATSRDPMYEQYF
>TRBJ2-7|NA|NA|TRBV27
TGTGCCAGCAGTAAAGGGATTCTATACGAGCAGTACTTC
CASSKGILYEQYF
>TRBJ2-5|NA|TRBD2|TRBV20-1
TGCAGTGCTAGTGGAGGAGGGGCCGGGGGGGAGACCCAGTACTTC
CSASGGGAGGETQYF
>TRBJ1-2|NA|TRBD1|TRBV11-2
TGTGCCAGCAGCGGGACAGGGGATATCACCTATGGCTACACCTTC
CASSGTGDITYGYTF
>TRBJ2-5|NA|TRBD2|TRBV20-1
TGCAGTGCTAGATCCTCGGGGGGACCGATTCAAGAGACCCAGTACTTC
CSARSSGGPIQETQYF
>TRBJ2-5|NA|TRBD2|TRBV11-2
TGTGCCAGCAGCTTAGGCCCGCTAGCGGAGCAACAAGAGACCCAGTACTTC
CASSLGPLAEQQETQYF
>TRBJ2-4|NA|TRBD1|TRBV3-1
TGTGCCAGCAGCCCTCGTTCGGACAGGGAACTTATTGGGGCCAAAAACATTCAGTACTTC
CASSPRSDRELIGAKNIQYF
>TRBJ2-7|NA|NA|TRBV6-6
TGTGCCAGCAGTCAAAGAGACGAGCAGTACTTC
CASSQRDEQYF
>TRBJ2-7|NA|NA|TRBV20-1
TGCAGTGCTAGGCTAAAGGGGTCCCGAAAATCCCCCTACGAGCAGTACTTC
CSARLKGSRKSPYEQYF
>TRBJ2-3|NA|NA|TRBV7-6
TGTGCCAGCAGCTCGGCAGGGACGGGAGATACGCAGTATTTT
CASSSAGTGDTQYF
>TRBJ2-7|NA|TRBD2|TRBV4-1
TGCGCCAGCAGCCATGTGACTAGCGGGAGTTCCTTAGGGGAGCAGTACTTC
CASSHVTSGSSLGEQYF
>TRBJ2-1|NA|NA|TRBV4-1
TGCGCCAGCAGCTCCCCCGCAGGGGTGAATGAGCAGTTCTTC
CASSSPAGVNEQFF
>TRBJ2-7|NA|NA|TRBV20-1
TGCAGTGCTAGAGATTCAGGGGCGTCCTACGAGCAGTACTTC
CSARDSGASYEQYF
>TRBJ2-5|NA|NA|TRBV7-8
TGTGCCAGCAGCTTAGAGCCGTTAGCTCTGGAGACCCAGTACTTC
CASSLEPLALETQYF
>TRBJ1-2|few|NA|TRBV5-1
TGCGCCAGCAGGCCAGGGTCTAACTATGGCTACACCTTC
CASRPGSNYGYTF
>TRBJ2-3|NA|NA|TRBV9
TGTGCCAGCAGTGTCGGGGGTCCCACAGATACGCAGTATTTT
CASSVGGPTDTQYF
>TRBJ2-3|NA|TRBD1|TRBV20-1
TGCAGTGCTCCCGAAGCGCACGTCGGGACAGGGGTAACAGATACGCAGTATTTT
CSAPEAHVGTGVTDTQYF
>TRBJ2-3|NA|TRBD2|TRBV4-2
TGTGCCAGCAGCCAAGATGTTCGGGCTAGCGGGGATACGCAGTATTTT
CASSQDVRASGDTQYF
>TRBJ2-7|few|NA|TRBV12-3/TRBV12-4
TGTGCCAGTACAACTTCACCCTCCCACGAGCAGTACTTC
CASTTSPSHEQYF
>TRBJ2-1|NA|NA|TRBV20-1
TGCAGTGCTAGGCGGCCCACAAATGAGCAGTTCTTC
CSARRPTNEQFF
>TRBJ2-7|NA|NA|TRBV12-3/TRBV12-4
TGTGCCAGCAGTACGACCCTCTACGAGCAGTACTTC
CASSTTLYEQYF
>TRBJ2-1|NA|NA|TRBV29-1
TGCAGCGTTGAGACTGGTTCCTACAATGAGCAGTTCTTC
CSVETGSYNEQFF